In its sample, the clone carrying this T cell receptor (beta chain) was seen a few times. Researchers made TCR beta libraries by using iRepertoire HTBI primers and running Arm-PCR on CDR3 regions. TCRdb itself ran the multiplex PCR reads through MiXCR, one entry per CDR3 protein. The sample contains 400,000 to 450,000 distinct CDR3 sequences, 16% of which appear only once. The data stem from a study of regulatory T cells in long-lasting Graves disease. Study as a whole: Graves' patients diagnosed newly had used antithyroid drugs under 3 months.

CDR3 length: 17 residues. J lost 7 bases, V lost 5 bases, and 15 bases had no gene match. The germline CDR1 and CDR2 sequences are KGHSH and LQKENI. The time point denotes: newly diagnosed GD, antithyroid drugs for less than 3 months. Scientists built the TCR library using RNA that was extracted from PBMCs. The same data also contributed to another study, on T cells in Graves' hyperthyroidism and ophthalmopathy. That investigation notes: When the TCR CDR3 underwent first-round RT-PCR, the HTBI primer set was used. Progression to ophthalmopathy was predicted a median of 6.5 months early.

The specimen was peripheral blood mononuclear cells (PBMCs), collected at new diagnosis, from a patient treated with antithyroid drugs. The source is a woman aged 30 to 39 with Graves disease. The chain combines TRBV18 with TRBJ2-1, with 9 nucleotides matching TRBD2. This CDR3 is CASSLYVIAGDRNEQFF. The CDR3 region has the DNA TGTGCCAGCTCATTGTACGTTATAGCGGGAGATAGAAATGAGCAGTTCTTC. Full variable domain (outside the CDR3, taken from reference TRBV18 and TRBJ2-1): NAGVMQNPRHLVRRRGQEARLRCSPMKGHSHVYWYRQLPEEGLKFMVYLQKENIIDESGMPKERFSAEFPKEGPSILRIQQVVRGDSAAYFCASSLYVIAGDRNEQFFGPGTRLTVL.